This T cell receptor beta chain was recovered during a study of chemoradiotherapy in HPV16-positive cancers. Overall study results and limits: Candidate HPV-specific clones and E7-related TCR motifs grew in tumor during treatment. The functional HPV-specific definition rests on just two HPV16-positive patients.

The method was immunoSEQ multiplex PCR; TCRdb's version includes in-frame clones alone and lacks a portion of them. Of 2,000 to 2,500 clones listed, roughly 73% are singletons. Points on this clone: Antigen specificity is unknown.

This CDR3 has 10 amino acids. V dropped 6 bases and J dropped 10 bases, with 7 bases sitting between them. CDR1 and CDR2 from the germline V gene are MRHNA and SNTAGT. The gene calls are TRBV6-4 and TRBJ2-1; no firm D call. Sample collection occurred from a patient who underwent chemoradiotherapy. The receptor comes from a human donor with HPV-associated anogenital cancer. CDR3 amino acids: CASRRCEQFF. CDR3 sequence (DNA): TGTGCCAGCAGACGATGCGAGCAGTTCTTC.